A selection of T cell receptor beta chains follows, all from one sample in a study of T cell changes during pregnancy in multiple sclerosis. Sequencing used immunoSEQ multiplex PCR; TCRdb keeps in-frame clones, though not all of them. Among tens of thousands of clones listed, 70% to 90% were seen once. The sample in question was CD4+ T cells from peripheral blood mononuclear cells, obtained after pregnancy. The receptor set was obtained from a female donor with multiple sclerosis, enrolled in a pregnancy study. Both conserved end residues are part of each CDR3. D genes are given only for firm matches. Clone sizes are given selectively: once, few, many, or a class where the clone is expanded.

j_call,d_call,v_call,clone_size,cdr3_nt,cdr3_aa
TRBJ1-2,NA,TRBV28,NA,TGTGCCAGCAGTTTAAGGGGGGGGCAGTCCCGGGGCACCTTC,CASSLRGGQSRGTF
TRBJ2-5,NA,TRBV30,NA,TGTGCCTGGAGTATAGCGAACCAAGAGACCCAGTACTTC,CAWSIANQETQYF
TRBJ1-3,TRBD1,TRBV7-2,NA,TGTGCCAGCAGCCCAGGGGGGAGCTCTGGAAACACCATATATTTT,CASSPGGSSGNTIYF
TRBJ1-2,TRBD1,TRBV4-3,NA,TGCGCCAGCAGCCAACGGACAGGGGGCGGCTATGGCTACACCTTC,CASSQRTGGGYGYTF
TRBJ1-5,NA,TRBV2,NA,TGTGCCAGCAGGAGGGAGGGAAATCAGCCCCAGCATTTT,CASRREGNQPQHF
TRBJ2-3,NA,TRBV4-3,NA,TGCGCCAGCAGCCACAGGACATATAGCACAGATACGCAGTATTTT,CASSHRTYSTDTQYF
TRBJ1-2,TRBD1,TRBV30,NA,TGTGCCTGGAGTAGGGACAGGGCGCATCAAATGGGCTACACCTTC,CAWSRDRAHQMGYTF
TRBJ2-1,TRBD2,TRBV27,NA,TGTGCCAGCCGCGATGGGACTAGCGGCTACAATGAGCAGTTCTTC,CASRDGTSGYNEQFF
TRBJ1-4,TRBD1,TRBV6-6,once,TGTGCCAGCAGCCTATGGACAGGCCCTCTTAATGAAAAACTGTTTTTT,CASSLWTGPLNEKLFF
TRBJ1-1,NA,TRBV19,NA,TGTGCCAGTAGTATGTACATTCACACTGAAGCTTTCTTT,CASSMYIHTEAFF
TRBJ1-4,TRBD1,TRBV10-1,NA,TGCGCCAGCAGGGATGGGACAGGGAAACTGTTTTTT,CASRDGTGKLFF
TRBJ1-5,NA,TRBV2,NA,TGTGCCAGCAGCATAGGTAAGGGGTATCAGCCCCAGCATTTT,CASSIGKGYQPQHF
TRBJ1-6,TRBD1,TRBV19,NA,TGTGCCAGTAGTATGGACAGGGGGCTTTATTCACCCCTCCACTTT,CASSMDRGLYSPLHF
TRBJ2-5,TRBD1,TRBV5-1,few,TGCGCCAGCAGCTTGGGGACAGGGGCGGCCGGGCACTTC,CASSLGTGAAGHF
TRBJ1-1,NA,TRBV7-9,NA,TGTGCCAGCAGCCTCGAGATGCACACTGAAGCTTTCTTT,CASSLEMHTEAFF
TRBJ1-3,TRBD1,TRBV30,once,TGTGCTTTTTCAAGGGGGCTCTCTGGAAACACCATATATTTT,CAFSRGLSGNTIYF
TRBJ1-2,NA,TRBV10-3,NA,TGTGCCATCAGGCCGAGACAGACTAACTATGGCTACACCTTC,CAIRPRQTNYGYTF
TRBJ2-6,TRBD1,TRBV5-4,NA,TGTGCCAGCAGCTGGGGACAGGGGTCGGTAGCTGGGGCCAACGTCCTGACTTTC,CASSWGQGSVAGANVLTF
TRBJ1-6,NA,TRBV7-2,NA,TGTGCCAGCAGCCCGAACCGGGGGGGCACTTATTCACCCCTCCACTTT,CASSPNRGGTYSPLHF
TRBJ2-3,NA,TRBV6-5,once,TGTGCACGCGGCACAGATACGCAGTATTTT,CARGTDTQYF
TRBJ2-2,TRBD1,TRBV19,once,TGTGCCAGTAGCCAGGACAGGGCCGGCACCGGGGAGCTGTTTTTT,CASSQDRAGTGELFF
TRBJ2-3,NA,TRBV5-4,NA,TGTGCCAGCACCGGGATTCTCCGCACAGATACGCAGTATTTT,CASTGILRTDTQYF
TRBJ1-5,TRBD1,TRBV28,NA,TGTGCCAGCAGCCGACGACAGGGCTTTAATCAGCCCCAGCATTTT,CASSRRQGFNQPQHF
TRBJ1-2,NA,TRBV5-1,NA,TGCGCCAGCAGCTTGGGCGCCATCGCGGGTAACTATGGCTACACCTTC,CASSLGAIAGNYGYTF
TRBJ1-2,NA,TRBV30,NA,TGTGCCGCGACCTCGGGGGGCGGCTATGGCTACACCTTC,CAATSGGGYGYTF
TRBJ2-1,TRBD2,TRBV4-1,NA,TGCGCCAGCAGCCAAAGTCTAGCGGGGCTGTCCTACAATGAGCAGTTCTTC,CASSQSLAGLSYNEQFF
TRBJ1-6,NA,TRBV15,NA,TGTGCCACCAGCAGGGACGTCCTAGGGAGGGTTTATAATTCACCCCTCCACTTT,CATSRDVLGRVYNSPLHF
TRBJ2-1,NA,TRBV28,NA,TGTGCCAGCAGTTTACTAGGGCAGGGGAAATACAATGAGCAGTTCTTC,CASSLLGQGKYNEQFF
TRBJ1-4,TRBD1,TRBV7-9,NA,TGTGCCAGCAGCTTAGAGTTAGGACAGGGTATAATGGAAAAACTGTTTTTT,CASSLELGQGIMEKLFF
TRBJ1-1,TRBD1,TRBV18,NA,TGTGCCAGCTCACTGGGACAGGGGGCCTACACTGAAGCTTTCTTT,CASSLGQGAYTEAFF
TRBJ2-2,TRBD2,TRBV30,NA,TGTGCCTGGAGTGTACTACTAGCGGGGAGGAGGACCGGGGAGCTGTTTTTT,CAWSVLLAGRRTGELFF
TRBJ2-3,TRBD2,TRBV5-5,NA,TGTGCCAGCAGCTTTGGGGTACTAGCGGGTACAGATACGCAGTATTTT,CASSFGVLAGTDTQYF
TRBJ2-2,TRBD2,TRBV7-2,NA,TGTGCCAGCAGCCGGGGGGGCGGAACCGGGGAGCTGTTTTTT,CASSRGGGTGELFF
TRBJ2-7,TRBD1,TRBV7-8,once,TGTGCCAGCAGCCCCTCGGGACAGGGCAGCTCCTACGAGCAGTACTTC,CASSPSGQGSSYEQYF
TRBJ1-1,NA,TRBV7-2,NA,TGTGCCAGCAGCTTCAGGGGTACCTCGGGTGCTGAAGCTTTCTTT,CASSFRGTSGAEAFF
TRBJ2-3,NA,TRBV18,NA,TGTGCCAGCTCACGTGAGGATACGCAGTATTTT,CASSREDTQYF
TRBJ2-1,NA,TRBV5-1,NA,TGCGCCAGCAGCTTGGCCGTCAGCGGGCGTGAGCAGTTCTTC,CASSLAVSGREQFF
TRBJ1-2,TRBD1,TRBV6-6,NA,TGTGCCAGCAGTTACTCTTCACAGGGGGCGCTCTATGGCTACACCTTC,CASSYSSQGALYGYTF
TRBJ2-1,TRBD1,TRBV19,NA,TGTGCCAGTAGTAGGGACAGGGGGAACGAGCAGTTCTTC,CASSRDRGNEQFF
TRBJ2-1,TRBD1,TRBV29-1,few,TGCAGCGTTGAGGGATCCTACCGGGACAGTTCCTACAATGAGCAGTTCTTC,CSVEGSYRDSSYNEQFF
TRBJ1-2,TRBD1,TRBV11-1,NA,TGTGCCAGCAGCTTAGGAGGGGGCACCTATGGCTACACCTTC,CASSLGGGTYGYTF
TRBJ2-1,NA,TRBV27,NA,TGTGCCAGCGGGAGGAATGAGCAGTTCTTC,CASGRNEQFF
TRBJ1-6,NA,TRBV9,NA,TGTGCCAGCAGCGTAAGGGGGGGCCTAAATTCACCCCTCCACTTT,CASSVRGGLNSPLHF
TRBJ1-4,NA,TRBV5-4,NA,TGTGCCAGCAGTCCCGGCGGGTCAACTAATGAAAAACTGTTTTTT,CASSPGGSTNEKLFF
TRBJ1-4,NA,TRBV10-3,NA,TGTGCCATCAGTGAGACGGTTGAAAAACTGTTTTTT,CAISETVEKLFF
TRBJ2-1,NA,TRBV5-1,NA,TGCGCCAGCAGCTCCCAGCGGTACAATGAGCAGTTCTTC,CASSSQRYNEQFF
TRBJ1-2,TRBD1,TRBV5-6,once,TGTGCCAGCAGCAAAAGGGGACAGGGCTTGAGCTATGGCTACACCTTC,CASSKRGQGLSYGYTF
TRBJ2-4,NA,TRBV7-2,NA,TGTGCCAGCACCTTAGGACTAGCCAAAAACATTCAGTACTTC,CASTLGLAKNIQYF
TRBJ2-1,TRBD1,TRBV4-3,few,TGCGCCAGCAGCCAAGTAGGGACAGGATCTCAGCAGTTCTTC,CASSQVGTGSQQFF
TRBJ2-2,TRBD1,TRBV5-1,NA,TGCGCCAGCAGCAGTACCGGGACAGGGGTTGGGGAGCTGTTTTTT,CASSSTGTGVGELFF